This T cell receptor (beta chain) was profiled in a study of T cell responses to AZD1222 COVID-19 vaccine. Study-wide results and caveats: It was only six AZD1222 recipients who were seropositive at baseline. Clonal diversity may have been underestimated in mostly white British donors. Close to half of spike-specific TCRs reportedly recognize unmutated variant regions. The study sampled repertoires only after the peak T cell response.

Produced via immunoSEQ multiplex PCR; TCRdb's table is partial and in-frame only. The sample lists approximately 130,000 clones, approximately 91% occurring once. For this clone: Antigen: not known.

The CDR3 contains 14 residues. Germline CDR1 MGHRA, CDR2 YSYEKL. Deletions cut 1 base from V and 5 bases from J, with 11 bases between. The source of this sequence is an adult who received the AZD1222 COVID-19 vaccine. The rearrangement uses TRBV4-1 and TRBJ2-5; perhaps D is TRBD1 or TRBD2 (6 bases each). Specimen: peripheral blood, collected 28 days after the second AZD1222 dose. CDR3 loop: CASSQGGGLETQYF. The CDR3 nucleotides are TGCGCCAGCAGCCAAGGTGGGGGGCTGGAGACCCAGTACTTC.